The 21 T cell receptor beta chains listed next were all sequenced from one sample in a study of blood T cell repertoires in COVID-19 (dated by TCRdb to between 2020 and 2021). The library was built by means of the immunoSEQ multiplex PCR assay. The table comes from immuneACCESS by way of TCRdb, which keeps in-frame sequences with V and J called. Part of the clones is missing from these tables; in studies checked, under half for an unresolved V gene and the rest for unknown reasons. The sample data list 9,000 to 9,500 clones, and about 86% of these were observed just once. 6.5% to 9% of the sample comes from the top ten. The sequencing input was peripheral blood. The receptors shown here come from a human donor in a cohort sampled during active COVID-19.

This chain links TRBV3-1 (or the pseudogene TRBV3-2) with TRBJ2-7; no definite D call. V was cut by 2 bases and J by 6 bases, with 14 bases left in between. Germline V CDR1 and CDR2: LGHDT, YNNKEL (reference sequence). This CDR3 has 14 residues. CDR3 in DNA: TGTGCCAGCAGCCAAACCCATGAGGTGGGCGAGCAGTACTTC. This encodes CASSQTHEVGEQYF.

This chain's CDR3 is CASSYLTGNEQFF. Written as DNA, the CDR3 is TGTGCCAGCAGCTACTTGACAGGGAATGAGCAGTTCTTC. The rearrangement joins TRBV7-9 to TRBJ2-1, with 7 bases matching TRBD1. CDR3 length: 13 residues. Germline assignment: CDR1 SEHNR and CDR2 FQNEAQ (reference sequence). After removal of 4 bases from V and 7 bases from J, the junction contained 4 bases not matched to a gene.

V is TRBV7-9 and J is TRBJ2-1; D is perhaps TRBD2 (6 bases). Trimming took off 6 bases at V and 2 bases at J, with 14 bases between the two ends. The CDR3 totals 15 residues. Germline V gives CDR1 SEHNR, CDR2 FQNEAQ (reference sequence). DNA of the CDR3: TGTGCCAGCAGTGTGGGGGAGCGGGCCTACAATGAGCAGTTCTTC. This sequence encodes CASSVGERAYNEQFF.

Details on this clone: Other nucleotide sequences in the sample specify the same CDR3. The chain's CDR3 is CASSQDLPNTEAFF. DNA for the CDR3: TGCGCCAGCAGCCAAGATCTACCTAACACTGAAGCTTTCTTT. V and J are TRBV4-3 and TRBJ1-1; D is uncertain. Germline CDR1 is LGHNA and CDR2 is YSLEER. This CDR3 has 14 amino acids. V lost 0 bases and J 2 bases, leaving 7 bases between the germline ends.

This clone occurred a few times. The chain employs TRBV27 and TRBJ1-2; perhaps TRBD1 as D (6 bases). V gave up 5 bases and J gave up 0 bases, with 19 bases separating them. CDR3 length equals 17 residues. Germline lookup yields CDR1 MNHEY and CDR2 SMNVEV (reference sequence). The CDR3 here is CASSLPQGTSANYGYTF. CDR3 sequence (DNA): TGTGCCAGCAGTCTTCCACAGGGAACCTCGGCTAACTATGGCTACACCTTC.

The chain couples TRBV3-1 (or the pseudogene TRBV3-2) to TRBJ1-1; 7 nucleotides align to TRBD1. Losses at the gene ends were 2 bases for V and 1 base for J; bases not matched to a gene: 16. The CDR3 has 19 amino acids. Germline assignment: CDR1 LGHDT and CDR2 YNNKEL (reference sequence). The CDR3 sequence: CASSQPRGGTGDRNTEAFF. Written as DNA, the CDR3 is TGTGCCAGCAGCCAACCCCGAGGGGGCACAGGGGATAGGAACACTGAAGCTTTCTTT.

V is TRBV6-2 or TRBV6-3 and J is TRBJ1-2; 10 nucleotides match TRBD1. V lost 2 bases and J lost 3; bases outside the gene matches: 0. This CDR3 has 14 residues. Germline V gene lookup returns CDR1 MNHEY and CDR2 SVGEGT. The CDR3 sequence is CASSYGTGDYGYTF. CDR3 DNA: TGTGCCAGCAGTTACGGGACAGGGGACTATGGCTACACCTTC.

The V and J genes are TRBV28 and TRBJ2-1, with 7 bases fitting TRBD2. This CDR3 has 15 residues. CDR1 is MDHEN, CDR2 SYDVKM, per germline. J gave up 9 bases and V 2 bases, and 10 bases lay outside the gene matches. The CDR3 region is CASSLPRGLVVEQFF. CDR3 nucleotides: TGTGCCAGCAGTTTACCTCGCGGACTAGTGGTTGAGCAGTTCTTC.

The genes are TRBV2 and TRBJ1-3; no definite D call. Looked up from germline, CDR1 is SNHLY and CDR2 is FYNNEI. The length of the CDR3 is 13 residues. V lost 7 bases to trimming and J lost 0 bases, with 7 bases between them. CDR3 region: CASTGDSGNTIYF. CDR3 sequence (DNA): TGTGCCAGCACCGGGGACTCTGGAAACACCATATATTTT.

The rearrangement links TRBV27 to TRBJ2-5; 11 nucleotides agree with TRBD2. The CDR3 has 15 residues. Germline V gene data show CDR1 as MNHEY and CDR2 as SMNVEV (reference sequence). Germline trimming cut 4 bases from V and 1 base from J; bases unmatched to any gene: 2. The CDR3 reads CASSSGLAVQETQYF. In nucleotides, the CDR3 is TGTGCCAGCAGTTCGGGACTAGCGGTCCAAGAGACCCAGTACTTC.

This clone has a single count. The chain combines TRBV5-6 with TRBJ2-7, with 8 nucleotides matching TRBD1. Germline V gene sequence: CDR1 SGHDT, CDR2 YYEEEE. V lost 4 bases to trimming and J lost 0 bases; unmatched junction nucleotides: 6. This CDR3 is 15 amino acids long. CDR3 bases: TGTGCCAGCAGCACTAACAGGGGGAGCTCCTACGAGCAGTACTTC. Amino acid sequence: CASSTNRGSSYEQYF.

This sequence joins TRBV7-2 and TRBJ1-1; D is unclear. The CDR3 sequence is 15 residues long. V was shortened by 1 base and J by 3 bases, with 12 bases between the two germline ends. Germline V CDR1 and CDR2: SGHTA, FQGNSA. The CDR3 region has the DNA TGTGCCAGCAGCTTAGGTTTTAGAGGGTACACTGAAGCTTTCTTT. Residues: CASSLGFRGYTEAFF.

J is TRBJ1-4 and V is TRBV4-1, with D possibly being TRBD1 (5 bases). This CDR3 region has 15 residues. Germline CDR1 and CDR2: MGHRA and YSYEKL. Trimming removed 4 bases at V and 4 bases at J, with 13 bases between. CDR3 in DNA: TGCGCCAGCAGCCGAGTCGGGGGGTATAATGAAAAACTGTTTTTT. This sequence encodes CASSRVGGYNEKLFF.

The chain is built from TRBV5-1 and TRBJ1-2; 7 bases match TRBD1. Unmatched junction bases numbered 13, after V lost 0 bases and J lost 8 bases. Germline V gene data show CDR1 as SGHRS and CDR2 as YFSETQ. The CDR3 consists of 16 residues. CDR3 in amino acids: CASSLGPPTGEEGYTF. The CDR3 nucleotides are TGCGCCAGCAGCTTGGGCCCTCCAACAGGGGAAGAAGGCTACACCTTC.

The chain has TRBV7-2 and TRBJ2-3; TRBD1 matches 10 bases. The CDR3 has 13 residues. From germline, CDR1 is SGHTA and CDR2 FQGNSA. V gave up 8 bases and J gave up 2 bases; unmatched junction bases: 1. The CDR3 DNA reads TGTGCCAGCGGGACAGGGGCCACAGATACGCAGTATTTT. Encoded protein: CASGTGATDTQYF.

The chain employs TRBV7-9 and TRBJ2-1; D is undetermined. CDR1 is SEHNR and CDR2 is FQNEAQ in the germline V gene (reference sequence). Deletions cut 1 base from V and 0 bases from J, with 7 bases between. The CDR3 consists of 15 residues. The DNA of the CDR3 is TGTGCCAGCAGCTTAGACCGTAGCTCCTACAATGAGCAGTTCTTC. It codes for CASSLDRSSYNEQFF.

This chain uses TRBV13 with TRBJ2-3; D gene ambiguous. Looked up from germline, CDR1 is PRHDT and CDR2 is FYEKMQ (reference sequence). CDR3 length equals 13 residues. V was shortened by 5 bases and J by 6 bases, with 12 bases between the two germline ends. CDR3 region: CASSPSLGDTQYF. DNA for the CDR3: TGTGCCAGCAGCCCTTCGCTCGGTGATACGCAGTATTTT.

The V gene is TRBV28, the J gene TRBJ1-2; a possible D gene is TRBD1 (6 bases). CDR1 is MDHEN, CDR2 SYDVKM, per germline. The CDR3 covers 13 residues. The ends were cut back, 7 bases at V and 4 bases at J, with 13 bases in the middle. DNA for the CDR3: TGTGCCAGCACTCAACAGGGCTCCTATGGCTACACCTTC. Translation gives CASTQQGSYGYTF.

This clone occurred once. V usage is TRBV28 and J usage is TRBJ1-6, with 8 bases lining up with TRBD1. The V gene end was trimmed by 6 bases and the J gene end by 8 bases; junction bases not matched to a gene: 9. CDR1 MDHEN and CDR2 SYDVKM come from the germline V gene. The CDR3 extends over 15 amino acids. The CDR3 nucleotides read TGTGCCAGCAGCTCCGGGACAGGAGGGGATTCACCCCTCCACTTT. Protein: CASSSGTGGDSPLHF.

This clone was observed once. The chain carries TRBV6-5 and TRBJ2-1; D gene uncertain. The V gene's germline CDR1 is MNHEY and CDR2 SVGAGI. The CDR3 has 12 amino acids. Trimming pared 2 bases from V and 10 bases from J, leaving 9 bases between. DNA for the CDR3: TGTGCCAGCAGTTACGGAGTGGAAGAGCAGTTCTTC. It encodes CASSYGVEEQFF.

This chain joins TRBV11-1 and TRBJ1-5, with D perhaps TRBD1 (5 bases). CDR3 length equals 12 residues. The germline gives CDR1 SGHAT, CDR2 FQDESV (reference sequence). Trimming removed 5 bases from V and 7 bases from J, with 9 bases in between. This CDR3 is CASSHGGQPQHF. CDR3 nucleotide sequence: TGTGCCAGCAGCCACGGGGGGCAGCCCCAGCATTTT.